This passage covers 28 T cell receptor beta chains from one sample sequenced in a study of T cell repertoires in cytomegalovirus infection. Using its own MiXCR run on the reads, TCRdb lists one record per CDR3 protein. The sample holds about 200,000 distinct CDR3 sequences; 8% to 10% are singletons and the top ten take roughly 4.8%. Sample: PBMCs. All receptors derive from a human donor in good health (CMV status not recorded). Some clones in this sample may be carry-over from other donors' samples.

The V gene is TRBV29-1, the J gene TRBJ2-6; D may correspond to TRBD1 or TRBD2 (5 bases each). Trimming left V 6 bases short and J 0 bases short, with 15 bases between. The CDR3 consists of 16 residues. Germline assignment: CDR1 SQVTM and CDR2 ANQGSEA. CDR3 amino acids: CSVGTRRGSGANVLTF. The CDR3 bases are TGCAGCGTGGGGACCCGTCGGGGCTCTGGGGCCAACGTCCTGACTTTC.

On this clonotype: It may be a read error: a sequence one base away is much more abundant. J is TRBJ2-3 and V is TRBV7-3, with TRBD2 matching 7 bases. The germline gives CDR1 SGHTA, CDR2 FQGTGA. V was clipped by 0 bases and J by 3 bases; unmatched bases: 6. This CDR3 is built from 16 residues. The CDR3 region has the DNA TGTGCCAGCAGCTTAACGAGGGAGGGAGGTACAGATACGCAGTATTTT. Translating it yields CASSLTREGGTDTQYF.

The gene calls are TRBV4-3 and TRBJ2-1; 7 nucleotides line up with TRBD2. Germline assignment: CDR1 LGHNA and CDR2 YSLEER. This CDR3 is 15 amino acids long. V trimming: 0 bases; J trimming: 8 bases; junction bases outside the gene matches: 7. The CDR3 nucleotides read TGCGCCAGCAGCCAAGATCTACTAGCGAACGATGAGCAGTTCTTC. It yields the protein CASSQDLLANDEQFF.

This clonotype was counted ten times or more. CDR3 in DNA: TGTGCCAGCAGCTCCCCATACACAGATACGCAGTATTTT. The encoded protein is CASSSPYTDTQYF. The chain uses TRBV7-3 and TRBJ2-3; the D is unclear. The CDR3 spans 13 residues. Trimming cost V 4 bases and J 2 bases, with 7 bases left between them. CDR1 is SGHTA and CDR2 is FQGTGA in the germline V gene.

This clonotype has more than one count but fewer than ten. This chain joins TRBV28 and TRBJ1-2; TRBD1 is a possible D gene (5 bases). The V gene's germline CDR1 is MDHEN and CDR2 SYDVKM. V was pared by 8 bases and J by 0 bases, with 19 bases between. This CDR3 has 16 residues. The CDR3 protein is CASGWEGRQANYGYTF. DNA for the CDR3: TGTGCCAGCGGATGGGAGGGGAGGCAAGCTAACTATGGCTACACCTTC.

This clonotype is medium-sized in the sample. The chain uses TRBV7-2 and TRBJ1-2; unclear D gene. In germline, CDR1 is SGHTA, CDR2 FQGNSA. Trimming left V 5 bases short and J 8 bases short, with 18 bases between. The CDR3 extends over 14 amino acids. CDR3 in amino acids: CASSHYQTAEGYTF. The CDR3 nucleotides are TGTGCCAGCAGCCACTATCAGACCGCTGAAGGCTACACCTTC.

In this sample, this clonotype turned up a few times. The chain uses TRBV6-2 or TRBV6-3 and TRBJ2-5, with TRBD2 as a possible D gene (6 bases). Germline-derived CDR1 and CDR2 are MNHEY and SVGEGT. V shed 7 bases and J shed 5 bases, with 17 bases lying between them. The CDR3 totals 14 residues. CDR3 sequence (DNA): TGTGCCAGCACCAACGGAGGGGAGCGGGAGACCCAGTACTTC. It yields the protein CASTNGGERETQYF.

V usage is TRBV7-9 and J usage is TRBJ2-6; 7 nucleotides align to TRBD2. Unmatched junction bases numbered 22, after V lost 10 bases and J lost 4 bases. The germline V gene has CDR1 SEHNR and CDR2 FQNEAQ (reference sequence). The CDR3 loop spans 19 amino acids. This CDR3 is CAIQGFSGKGLEGANVLTF. The CDR3 DNA sequence: TGTGCCATACAAGGGTTCAGCGGGAAGGGACTGGAAGGGGCCAACGTCCTGACTTTC.

The chain carries TRBV7-7 and TRBJ2-1; a weak D match, TRBD2 (6 bases). The CDR3 sequence is 16 residues long. The germline V gene has CDR1 SSHAT and CDR2 FNYEAQ (reference sequence). The germline V and J ends were trimmed by 5 bases and 0 bases, with 14 bases remaining between them. CDR3 protein: CASSRLDTSSYNEQFF. The CDR3 DNA is TGTGCCAGCAGCCGACTAGACACGAGCTCCTACAATGAGCAGTTCTTC.

A note on this clonotype: A much larger clone sits a single nucleotide away, making a read error possible. The CDR3 here is CASSRRGAGTGLNEQFF. The CDR3 coding sequence is TGTGCCAGTAGCCGCAGAGGAGCGGGGACAGGACTGAATGAGCAGTTCTTC. The chain couples TRBV19 to TRBJ2-1; possible D gene TRBD1, 8 bases. Between the trimmed V and J ends, which lost 6 bases and 7 bases, there was a span of 25 bases. Germline V gives CDR1 LNHDA, CDR2 SQIVND (reference sequence). The CDR3 has 17 residues.

This clonotype was seen only a few times. The chain couples TRBV6-1 to TRBJ2-3; 7 nucleotides line up with TRBD1. This CDR3 has 16 amino acids. Trimming took 5 bases from V and 1 from J; bases not matched to a gene: 9. CDR1 is MNHNS, CDR2 SASEGT, per germline. In DNA form, the CDR3 reads TGTGCCAGCAGTCAAAACACAGGGGTTGGCACAGATACGCAGTATTTT. Translating it yields CASSQNTGVGTDTQYF.

This clonotype was counted many times. V and J are TRBV7-2 and TRBJ2-2, with D possibly TRBD2 on 5 matching bases. V gave up 5 bases and J gave up 8 bases, with 12 bases separating them. The CDR3 is 13 residues long. Germline V gene lookup returns CDR1 SGHTA and CDR2 FQGNSA. The CDR3: CASSLGVSGELFF. The CDR3 nucleotides read TGTGCCAGCAGCCTCGGGGTTTCAGGGGAGCTGTTTTTT.

The genes are TRBV7-9 and TRBJ2-5; possibly TRBD2 for D (7 bases). V dropped 6 bases and J dropped 4 bases, with 15 bases sitting between them. The CDR3 consists of 14 residues. The germline V gene encodes CDR1 SEHNR and CDR2 FQNEAQ (reference sequence). This CDR3 reads CASRRGGVGETQYF. DNA of the CDR3: TGTGCCAGCAGGAGGGGGGGCGTTGGAGAGACCCAGTACTTC.

On this clonotype: A read error may account for a junction end that differs from germline. The rearrangement uses TRBV28 and TRBJ2-3; D call uncertain. The CDR3 spans 13 residues. Germline lookup yields CDR1 MDHEN and CDR2 SYDVKM. The CDR3: CASKGPPTHTQYF. The CDR3 nucleotides read TGTGCCAGCAAGGGCCCTCCCACACATACGCAGTATTTT.

This clonotype was counted between two and nine times. This clone may be a read error of a much larger clone one base away. The genes are TRBV2 and TRBJ1-5; D unresolved. Looked up from germline, CDR1 is SNHLY and CDR2 is FYNNEI. This CDR3 is 13 amino acids long. In nucleotides, the CDR3 is TGTGCCAGCAGTGAAGGCCGCAATCAGCCCCAGCAGTTT. Its protein is CASSEGRNQPQQF.

This clonotype was seen a few times. The chain recombines TRBV15 with TRBJ2-6; D might be TRBD2 (5 bases). There are 17 residues in the CDR3. V was pared by 3 bases and J by 1 base, with 13 bases between. Germline V CDR1 and CDR2: LNHNV, YYDKDF (reference sequence). The DNA for the CDR3 is TGTGCCACCAGCAGCCAAAAGACTACGTCTGGGGCCAACGTCCTGACTTTC. Amino acid sequence: CATSSQKTTSGANVLTF.

The rearrangement joins TRBV4-3 to TRBJ1-4; the match to TRBD1 covers 9 bases. The CDR3 totals 16 residues. V lost 1 base, J lost 7 bases, and 7 bases stayed unmatched. Germline V lookup: CDR1 LGHNA, CDR2 YSLEER. The CDR3 nucleotides are TGCGCCAGCAGCCAAGCACAGGGGGCTGGGAGTGAAAAACTGTTTTTT. It yields the protein CASSQAQGAGSEKLFF.

The chain is built from TRBV18 and TRBJ2-3; 9 bases are shared with TRBD2. This CDR3 is 17 amino acids long. V shed 3 bases, J shed 5 bases, and the junction held 12 bases outside the gene matches. CDR1 and CDR2 from the germline V gene are KGHSH and LQKENI. This CDR3 is CASSPSLTSGLQDTQYF. The CDR3 DNA reads as TGTGCCAGCTCACCCTCCCTGACTAGCGGACTACAAGATACGCAGTATTTT.

The rearrangement links TRBV29-1 to TRBJ2-1; 9 bases fit TRBD1. Germline lookup yields CDR1 SQVTM and CDR2 ANQGSEA. The V segment lost 6 bases and the J segment 2 bases; nucleotides outside the gene matches: 5. The CDR3 is 14 amino acids. The CDR3 here is CSVRQGDAYNEQFF. CDR3 sequence (DNA): TGCAGCGTCCGACAGGGGGACGCCTACAATGAGCAGTTCTTC.

The gene calls are TRBV12-3 or TRBV12-4 and TRBJ2-7; the D gene could be TRBD1 or TRBD2 (5 bases each). The CDR3 is 15 amino acids. V was pared by 8 bases and J by 7 bases, with 24 bases between. This chain's CDR3 is CASCPLGTGSGEQYF. As DNA, the CDR3 is TGTGCCAGCTGCCCCCTGGGGACGGGTTCGGGTGAGCAGTACTTC.

This clonotype was observed many times. The V gene is TRBV20-1, the J gene TRBJ2-1, with 14 bases fitting TRBD2. From germline, CDR1 is DFQATT and CDR2 SNEGSKA (reference sequence). There are 15 residues in the CDR3. Trimming took 6 bases from V and 4 from J; bases not matched to a gene: 5. DNA for the CDR3: TGCAGTGCGAGACTAGCGGGGGGGCTATACAATGAGCAGTTCTTC. It specifies CSARLAGGLYNEQFF.

This clonotype was recorded at least ten times. The chain joins TRBV7-2 to TRBJ1-1; D gene unclear. CDR3 length: 15 amino acids. Per germline, CDR1 SGHTA and CDR2 FQGNSA. The V and J ends lost 3 bases and 1 base respectively, with 12 bases between them. CDR3 DNA sequence: TGTGCCAGCAGCTTTACCGCCTGGGAGAACACTGAAGCTTTCTTT. Its translation is CASSFTAWENTEAFF.

This clonotype was seen at least ten times. This chain links TRBV11-3 with TRBJ2-3; D is unclear. Looked up from germline, CDR1 is SGHNT and CDR2 is YENEEA. V was pared by 4 bases and J by 1 base, with 6 bases between. The length of the CDR3 is 13 residues. The CDR3 nucleotides read TGTGCCAGCAGCTCATACGGCACAGATACGCAGTATTTT. Residues: CASSSYGTDTQYF.

This clonotype has ten or more counts. The chain combines TRBV7-2 with TRBJ1-6, with 10 bases aligning to TRBD1. The CDR3 length is 15 residues. V was pared by 4 bases and J by 8 bases, with 5 bases of the junction left unmatched. Germline V lookup: CDR1 SGHTA, CDR2 FQGNSA. The CDR3 DNA reads as TGTGCCAGCAGCTCCGGACAGGGGGGGGATTCACCCCTCCACTTT. Translation: CASSSGQGGDSPLHF.

This clonotype has at least ten counts. The chain carries TRBV5-6 and TRBJ1-1; possible D gene TRBD1, 6 bases. V was cut by 7 bases and J by 3 bases, with 16 bases left in between. Germline V CDR1 and CDR2: SGHDT, YYEEEE. This CDR3 spans 14 amino acids. The CDR3 region has the DNA TGTGCCAGCCAGCAGGGGCGCCTGGACACTGAAGCTTTCTTT. Translation: CASQQGRLDTEAFF.

V usage is TRBV19 and J usage is TRBJ1-6, with D unresolved. The germline gives CDR1 LNHDA, CDR2 SQIVND (reference sequence). The V and J ends lost 6 bases and 0 bases respectively, with 21 bases between them. This CDR3 has 19 amino acids. CDR3: CASSSLRSPKSSYNSPLHF. CDR3 bases: TGTGCCAGTAGCTCACTCCGTTCCCCGAAGAGCTCCTATAATTCACCCCTCCACTTT.

This sequence joins TRBV11-3 and TRBJ2-1, with 8 bases aligning to TRBD2. V was clipped by 1 base and J by 4 bases; unmatched bases: 6. The CDR3 contains 16 residues. CDR1 is SGHNT, CDR2 YENEEA, per germline. CDR3 residues: CASSLAPGTRYNEQFF. CDR3 sequence (DNA): TGTGCCAGCAGCTTAGCCCCCGGGACTAGATACAATGAGCAGTTCTTC.

A word on this clonotype: This clone may be a read error of a much larger clone one base away. The chain has TRBV5-1 and TRBJ2-3; TRBD2 matches 14 bases. This CDR3 contains 17 residues. The germline CDR1 and CDR2 sequences are SGHRS and YFSETQ. V dropped 3 bases and J dropped 5; count of bases not matched to a gene: 8. The CDR3 DNA reads TGCGCCAGCAGCTCTGGGACTAGCGGGAGTGGGCAAGATACGCAGTATTTT. This codes for CASSSGTSGSGQDTQYF.